The 27 T cell receptor beta chains below were found in one sample sequenced in a study of blood T cell repertoires in COVID-19. The data were produced by immunoSEQ multiplex PCR, yet TCRdb's version contains in-frame clones alone and is incomplete. The repertoire holds 150,000 or so clones, roughly 89% seen once, with more than 1.5% in the top ten. Sample: peripheral blood. These receptors were obtained from a woman aged 50 to 65 with acute or convalescent COVID-19.

V and J are TRBV27 and TRBJ1-5; 7 bases map to TRBD1. This CDR3 comprises 15 residues. Germline V gene data show CDR1 as MNHEY and CDR2 as SMNVEV (reference sequence). V trimming: 3 bases; J trimming: 4 bases; junction bases outside the gene matches: 6. The CDR3 spells CASSLTGLDNQPQHF. The CDR3 DNA follows: TGTGCCAGCAGTTTGACAGGGCTTGATAATCAGCCCCAGCATTTT.

The chain carries TRBV24-1 and TRBJ1-5; maybe TRBD1 (6 bases). Germline lookup yields CDR1 KGHDR and CDR2 SFDVKD. This CDR3 spans 15 amino acids. V lost 3 bases to trimming and J lost 5 bases, with 13 bases between them. CDR3 nucleotides: TGTGCCACCAGTGATGTGACAGGTTCCGATCAGCCCCAGCATTTT. Translation gives CATSDVTGSDQPQHF.

The chain recombines TRBV30 with TRBJ1-2; 8 bases match TRBD1. Losses at the gene ends were 5 bases for V and 8 bases for J; bases not matched to a gene: 7. Germline V gives CDR1 GTSNPN, CDR2 SVGIG (reference sequence). This CDR3 comprises 12 residues. The chain's CDR3 is CAWGGTGDGYTF. CDR3 DNA: TGTGCCTGGGGTGGGACAGGTGACGGCTACACCTTC.

The CDR3: CASSQADRGLNTEAFF. The CDR3, as DNA: TGTGCCAGCAGCCAGGCGGACAGGGGGTTGAACACTGAAGCTTTCTTT. The chain combines TRBV3-1 (or the pseudogene TRBV3-2) with TRBJ1-1; the match to TRBD1 covers 10 bases. Trimming took 3 bases from V and 0 from J; bases not matched to a gene: 4. Germline CDR1 is LGHDT and CDR2 is YNNKEL (reference sequence). The CDR3 loop spans 16 amino acids.

The CDR3 DNA follows: TGTGCCAGCAGCTTAAGGAGCAAGGATCTCGAGCAGTACTTC. Translation gives CASSLRSKDLEQYF. V gene TRBV7-8 combines with J gene TRBJ2-7; D uncertain. Germline V gives CDR1 SGHVS, CDR2 FQNEAQ. This CDR3 has 14 amino acids. V was cut by 2 bases and J by 6 bases, with 14 bases left in between.

The rearrangement uses TRBV6-5 and TRBJ1-1; 7 nucleotides match TRBD1. Germline V gene lookup returns CDR1 MNHEY and CDR2 SVGAGI. The J segment lost 4 bases and the V segment lost 6 bases, leaving 5 bases of the junction unmatched. The CDR3 has 13 amino acids. As DNA, the CDR3 is TGTGCCAGCAGACGACAGGGTTTCACTGAAGCTTTCTTT. This encodes CASRRQGFTEAFF.

The chain employs TRBV11-3 and TRBJ2-1; 9 nucleotides agree with TRBD1. The germline gives CDR1 SGHNT, CDR2 YENEEA. CDR3 length: 16 amino acids. V gave up 6 bases and J gave up 7 bases; unmatched junction bases: 13. The CDR3 here is CASRTTGTGNENEQFF. CDR3 DNA sequence: TGTGCCAGCAGAACAACCGGGACAGGGAATGAAAATGAGCAGTTCTTC. Together with reference TRBV11-3 and TRBJ2-1, the CDR3 gives the full variable domain: EAGVVQSPRYKIIEKKQPVAFWCNPISGHNTLYWYLQNLGQGPELLIRYENEEAVDDSQLPKDRFSAERLKGVDSTLKIQPAELGDSAVYLCASRTTGTGNENEQFFGPGTRLTVL.

This chain uses TRBV3-1 (or the pseudogene TRBV3-2) with TRBJ1-3; 10 positions agree with TRBD1. Trimming cost V 6 bases and J 2 bases; bases outside gene matches: 7. The CDR3 covers 16 residues. From germline, CDR1 is LGHDT and CDR2 YNNKEL (reference sequence). The CDR3 region has the DNA TGTGCCAGCAGACGCACCGGGACAGGGGCTGGAAACACCATATATTTT. Translation gives CASRRTGTGAGNTIYF.

CDR3 loop: CASRAGGVGYGYTF. CDR3 nucleotides: TGTGCCAGCAGGGCAGGGGGCGTAGGCTATGGCTACACCTTC. This chain uses TRBV6-5 with TRBJ1-2; 8 nucleotides agree with TRBD1. The germline V gene has CDR1 MNHEY and CDR2 SVGAGI. This CDR3 comprises 14 residues. V lost 6 bases to trimming and J lost 4 bases; unmatched junction nucleotides: 7.

The chain recombines TRBV6-5 with TRBJ2-6; D is unresolved. Germline loops: CDR1 MNHEY, CDR2 SVGAGI. CDR3 length: 13 residues. Trimming removed 7 bases from V and 4 bases from J, with 8 bases in between. CDR3 nucleotide sequence: TGTGCCAGCACCCCAGGCGGGGCCAACGTCCTGACTTTC. The encoded protein is CASTPGGANVLTF.

The J gene is TRBJ2-7, the V gene TRBV6-2 or TRBV6-3; TRBD2 agrees at 7 bases. Trimming removed 4 bases from V and 0 bases from J; junction bases left unmatched: 3. CDR1 and CDR2 from the germline V gene are MNHEY and SVGEGT. The CDR3 extends over 14 amino acids. For the CDR3, the DNA is TGTGCCAGCAGTTTCGGCGGGGGCTCCTACGAGCAGTACTTC. Translating gives CASSFGGGSYEQYF.

J is TRBJ1-2 and V is TRBV6-5; 7 positions agree with TRBD1. Germline V gene sequence: CDR1 MNHEY, CDR2 SVGAGI. This CDR3 comprises 13 residues. Trimming at V came to 7 bases and at J to 3 bases, leaving 5 bases not matched to a gene. The DNA for the CDR3 is TGTGCCAGCACGCCGGGACAGCACTATGGCTACACCTTC. It codes for CASTPGQHYGYTF.

The V gene is TRBV30, the J gene TRBJ2-5; D possibly corresponds to TRBD2 (6 bases). The germline gives CDR1 GTSNPN, CDR2 SVGIG (reference sequence). The CDR3 is 14 amino acids. Deletions cut 4 bases from V and 0 bases from J, with 12 bases between. This CDR3 is CAWTAGMYQETQYF. CDR3 DNA: TGTGCCTGGACAGCGGGCATGTACCAAGAGACCCAGTACTTC.

The chain combines TRBV5-1 with TRBJ2-5; 9 bases line up with TRBD2. The V segment lost 2 bases and the J segment 5 bases; nucleotides outside the gene matches: 7. The CDR3 totals 15 residues. Germline values: CDR1 SGHRS, CDR2 YFSETQ. The DNA for the CDR3 is TGCGCCAGCAGCTTCGGCGGGAGGGCCGAGGAGACCCAGTACTTC. It yields the protein CASSFGGRAEETQYF.

The sample holds a few counts of this clone. The genes are TRBV27 and TRBJ2-1, with TRBD2 matching 8 bases. Germline lookup yields CDR1 MNHEY and CDR2 SMNVEV (reference sequence). The CDR3 runs to 15 residues. V lost 1 base, J lost 7 bases, and 6 bases stayed unmatched. The CDR3 protein is CASSLYGGGKNEQFF. The CDR3 nucleotides read TGTGCCAGCAGTTTATACGGCGGGGGGAAAAATGAGCAGTTCTTC.

This clone was observed a single time. The chain links TRBV4-1 to TRBJ2-1, with D possibly matching TRBD1 (6 bases). CDR1 MGHRA and CDR2 YSYEKL come from the germline V gene. V lost 1 base and J lost 0, with 13 bases in between. The CDR3 contains 17 residues. In DNA form, the CDR3 reads TGCGCCAGCAGCCAAGGATTGCTGGGGGCCTCCTACAATGAGCAGTTCTTC. As protein: CASSQGLLGASYNEQFF.

The rearrangement joins TRBV12-3 or TRBV12-4 to TRBJ1-5, with D hard to call. The CDR3 is made up of 12 amino acids. V was shortened by 6 bases and J by 0 bases, with 3 bases between the two germline ends. In DNA, the CDR3 is TGTGCCAGCAGGTATAGCAATCAGCCCCAGCATTTT. Protein product: CASRYSNQPQHF.

The genes are TRBV6-2 or TRBV6-3 and TRBJ2-5; 14 bases align to TRBD2. Trimming took 4 bases from V and 6 from J; bases not matched to a gene: 1. Per the germline V gene, CDR1 is MNHEY and CDR2 is SVGEGT. The CDR3 runs 14 residues. The CDR3 here is CASSWTSGGKTQYF. The CDR3 DNA sequence: TGTGCCAGCAGTTGGACTAGCGGGGGGAAGACCCAGTACTTC.

The chain combines TRBV18 with TRBJ2-3; no clear D. This CDR3 has 15 amino acids. V was shortened by 2 bases and J by 6 bases, with 15 bases between the two germline ends. Germline CDR1 KGHSH, CDR2 LQKENI. The CDR3 loop reads CASSPSRNHADTQYF. The CDR3 nucleotides read TGTGCCAGCTCACCATCGCGGAATCATGCGGATACGCAGTATTTT. Filled out from reference TRBV18 and TRBJ2-3, the complete variable domain reads NAGVMQNPRHLVRRRGQEARLRCSPMKGHSHVYWYRQLPEEGLKFMVYLQKENIIDESGMPKERFSAEFPKEGPSILRIQQVVRGDSAAYFCASSPSRNHADTQYFGPGTRLTVL.

The chain employs TRBV10-3 and TRBJ1-4; perhaps TRBD1 as D (6 bases). This CDR3 spans 14 amino acids. Per germline, CDR1 ENHRY and CDR2 SYGVKD. Trimming left V 10 bases short and J 4 bases short, with 16 bases between. The CDR3 region is CATGTGQLNEKLFF. CDR3 in DNA: TGTGCCACCGGTACCGGACAGCTTAATGAAAAACTGTTTTTT.

This clone was recorded once. The J gene is TRBJ2-3, the V gene TRBV4-3; the D gene is possibly TRBD2 (6 bases). Trimming removed 3 bases at V and 3 bases at J, with 10 bases between. Germline lookup yields CDR1 LGHNA and CDR2 YSLEER. The CDR3 length is 14 residues. CDR3 DNA: TGCGCCAGCAGCCAGGGGACTCAAACAGATACGCAGTATTTT. It yields the protein CASSQGTQTDTQYF.

This clone was picked up one time. The chain couples TRBV18 to TRBJ2-2; no definite D call. The CDR3 is 13 amino acids. Deletions cut 7 bases from V and 5 bases from J, with 11 bases between. Germline V gene sequence: CDR1 KGHSH, CDR2 LQKENI. CDR3 loop: CASFPDGTGELFF. DNA of the CDR3: TGTGCCAGCTTCCCTGACGGGACCGGGGAGCTGTTTTTT.

The V call is TRBV5-5, the J call TRBJ1-2, with D possibly TRBD1 on 6 matching bases. Between the trimmed V and J ends, which lost 5 bases and 8 bases, there was a span of 28 bases. Germline V lookup: CDR1 SGHKS, CDR2 YYEKEE (reference sequence). The CDR3 runs 17 residues. The CDR3 spells CASRGQGPSYGYAGYTF. CDR3 nucleotide sequence: TGTGCCAGCAGGGGGCAGGGGCCCTCCTATGGCTATGCAGGCTACACCTTC. Full variable domain (outside the CDR3, taken from reference TRBV5-5 and TRBJ1-2): DAGVTQSPTHLIKTRGQQVTLRCSPISGHKSVSWYQQVLGQGPQFIFQYYEKEERGRGNFPDRFSARQFPNYSSELNVNALLLGDSALYLCASRGQGPSYGYAGYTFGSGTRLTVV.

The genes are TRBV9 and TRBJ2-1; a weak D match, TRBD2 (6 bases). Trimming left V 0 bases short and J 5 bases short, with 12 bases between. Germline V gene data show CDR1 as SGDLS and CDR2 as YYNGEE. The CDR3 has 15 residues. The CDR3 DNA reads as TGTGCCAGCAGCGTAGAGGGCCGCGGGAACAATGAGCAGTTCTTC. It specifies CASSVEGRGNNEQFF. Supplemented by reference TRBV9 and TRBJ2-1, the full variable domain reads DSGVTQTPKHLITATGQRVTLRCSPRSGDLSVYWYQQSLDQGLQFLIQYYNGEERAKGNILERFSAQQFPDLHSELNLSSLELGDSALYFCASSVEGRGNNEQFFGPGTRLTVL.

The rearrangement uses TRBV5-6 and TRBJ1-1, with D possibly matching TRBD1 (6 bases). The CDR3 covers 13 residues. Germline CDR1 SGHDT, CDR2 YYEEEE. V lost 3 bases to trimming and J lost 2 bases, with 8 bases between them. This CDR3 reads CASSWGHNTEAFF. The CDR3 DNA reads TGTGCCAGCAGCTGGGGGCACAACACTGAAGCTTTCTTT.

The rearrangement links TRBV11-3 to TRBJ2-3; 15 bases are shared with TRBD2. CDR1 and CDR2 from the germline V gene are SGHNT and YENEEA. This CDR3 region has 19 residues. With 5 bases clipped from V and 0 bases from J, the junction kept 9 bases outside the gene matches. CDR3: CASSRTSGGVRPSTDTQYF. In DNA form, the CDR3 reads TGTGCCAGCAGCCGGACTAGCGGGGGGGTTCGACCTAGCACAGATACGCAGTATTTT. Full variable domain (rest looked up from reference TRBV11-3 and TRBJ2-3): EAGVVQSPRYKIIEKKQPVAFWCNPISGHNTLYWYLQNLGQGPELLIRYENEEAVDDSQLPKDRFSAERLKGVDSTLKIQPAELGDSAVYLCASSRTSGGVRPSTDTQYFGPGTRLTVL.

The chain has TRBV7-2 and TRBJ1-1; 8 bases match TRBD1. The CDR3 loop spans 17 amino acids. The germline V gene encodes CDR1 SGHTA and CDR2 FQGNSA. With V trimmed by 4 bases and J by 4 bases, 14 bases remained unmatched. This CDR3 is CASSYRGTGPVSTEAFF. The CDR3 DNA sequence: TGTGCCAGCAGCTACCGCGGGACAGGTCCGGTTAGCACTGAAGCTTTCTTT.